Included here is one T cell receptor (beta chain) sequence, with context. Its target is unknown. The entry originates in a study of cytomegalovirus exposure and HLA in healthy donors. CDR3 length equals 15 residues. The V and J ends lost 6 bases and 3 bases, in that order; junction bases with no gene match: 6. The germline V gene encodes CDR1 SGHNT and CDR2 YENEEA. The PCR employed 60 Vbeta primers together with 13 Jbeta primers. Profiling relied on immunoSEQ multiplex PCR, and the TCRdb table lists in-frame clones only, not all of them. The sample includes about 150,000 clones, 60% to 85% of them seen just once. Points from the study as a whole: The authors enumerated 180 or so TCR beta chains as linked to cytomegalovirus. It was in a later analysis that TCR association rates were seen to vary by HLA locus, highest for DRB1 and lowest for HLA-C.

Sequencing was performed on PBMCs. V usage is TRBV11-3 and J usage is TRBJ2-3; 10 bases agree with TRBD2. This TCR was recovered from a woman in her thirties or forties in good health and CMV-seronegative. The CDR3 reads CASRPGAGGTDTQYF. The CDR3 DNA reads TGTGCCAGCAGACCGGGAGCGGGAGGGACAGATACGCAGTATTTT.